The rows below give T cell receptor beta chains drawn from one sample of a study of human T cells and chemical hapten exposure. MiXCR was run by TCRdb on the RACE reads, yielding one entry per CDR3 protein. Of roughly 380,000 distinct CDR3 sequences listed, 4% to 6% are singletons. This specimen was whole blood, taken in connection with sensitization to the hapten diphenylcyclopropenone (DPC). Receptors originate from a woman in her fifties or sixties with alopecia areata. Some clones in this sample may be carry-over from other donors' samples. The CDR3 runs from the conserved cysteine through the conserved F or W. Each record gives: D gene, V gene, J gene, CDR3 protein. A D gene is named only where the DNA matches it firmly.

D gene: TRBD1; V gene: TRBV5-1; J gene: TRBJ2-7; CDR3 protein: CASSDTGTGVGEQYF
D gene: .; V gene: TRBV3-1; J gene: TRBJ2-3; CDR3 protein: CASSRRTTTFPTDTQYF
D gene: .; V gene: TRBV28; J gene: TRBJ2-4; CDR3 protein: CASSPYRETQNIQYF
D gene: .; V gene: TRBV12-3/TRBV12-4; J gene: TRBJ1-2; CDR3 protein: CASSLNGVGGGYTF
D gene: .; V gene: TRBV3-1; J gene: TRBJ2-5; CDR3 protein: CASSQVGGEETQYF
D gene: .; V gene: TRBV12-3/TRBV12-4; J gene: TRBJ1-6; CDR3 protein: CASSPGPNSPLHF
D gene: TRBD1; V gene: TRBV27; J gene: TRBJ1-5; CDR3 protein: CASSPRGQGRNQPQHF
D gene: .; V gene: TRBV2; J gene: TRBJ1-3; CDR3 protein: CAYWLGSGNTIYF
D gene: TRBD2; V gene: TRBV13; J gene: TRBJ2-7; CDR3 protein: CASSLGTRERTSGWAYEQYF
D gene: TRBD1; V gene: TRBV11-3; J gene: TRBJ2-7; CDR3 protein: CASSLSGQGNYEQYF
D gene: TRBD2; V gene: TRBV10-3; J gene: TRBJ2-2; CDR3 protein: CAISDKTELAGGRTGELFF
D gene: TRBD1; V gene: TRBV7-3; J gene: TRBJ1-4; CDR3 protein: CASSSEPEIGQDLMRKLFF
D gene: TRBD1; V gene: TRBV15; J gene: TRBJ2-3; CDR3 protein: CATSRVGQGLSDTQYF
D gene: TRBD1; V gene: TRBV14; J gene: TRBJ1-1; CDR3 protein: CASSPEGQGARYTEAFF
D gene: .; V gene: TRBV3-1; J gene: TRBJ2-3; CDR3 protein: CASSLGQGAGTDTQYF
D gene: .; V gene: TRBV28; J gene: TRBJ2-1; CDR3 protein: CASSLVVKGHYNEQFF
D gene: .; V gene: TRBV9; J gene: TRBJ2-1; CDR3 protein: CASSVWGSYDNEQFF
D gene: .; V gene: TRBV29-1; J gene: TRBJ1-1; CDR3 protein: CSVVRRNTEAFF
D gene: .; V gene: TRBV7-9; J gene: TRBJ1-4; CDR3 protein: CASSQAETGRLFF
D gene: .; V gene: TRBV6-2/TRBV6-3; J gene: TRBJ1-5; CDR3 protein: CASSFDGDNQPQHF
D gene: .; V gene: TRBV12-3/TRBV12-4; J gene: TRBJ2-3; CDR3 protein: CASSFGARLSTDTQYF
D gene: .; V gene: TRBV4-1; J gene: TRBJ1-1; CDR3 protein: CASSQSVLNTEAFF
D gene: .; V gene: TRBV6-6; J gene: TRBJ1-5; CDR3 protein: CASSYGPPELSNQPQHF
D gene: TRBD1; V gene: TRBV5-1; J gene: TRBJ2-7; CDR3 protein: CASSSDRVYYEQYF
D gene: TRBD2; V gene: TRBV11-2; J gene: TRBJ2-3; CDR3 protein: CASSFVPSGGGTDTQYF
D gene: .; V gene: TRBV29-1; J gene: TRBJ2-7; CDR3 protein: CSVEDAGTSYSSYEQYF
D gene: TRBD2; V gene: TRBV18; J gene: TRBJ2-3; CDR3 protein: CASSPGTSGSYATDTQYF
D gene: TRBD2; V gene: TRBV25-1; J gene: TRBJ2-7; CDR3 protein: CASSEEAGADEQYF
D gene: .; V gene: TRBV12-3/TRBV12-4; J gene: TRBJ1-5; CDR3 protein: CASSPQDSYSNQPQHF